The next 26 T cell receptor beta chains were all read from a single sample in a study of PD-1 blockade in classical Hodgkin lymphoma. Time point given: cycle 4 day 1 (C4D1), after more than five weeks of nivolumab. Every patient relapsed after autologous stem cell transplantation, and brentuximab vedotin exposure varied. CD4+ T cells were purified from thawed PBMCs by negative selection. TCRdb keeps only in-frame clones here, not all; method: immunoSEQ multiplex PCR. The sample includes fewer than 20,000 clones, around 78% of them seen just once. The sample in question was CD4+ T cells from blood, obtained before the fourth cycle of nivolumab. The receptors come from a human donor with classical Hodgkin lymphoma.

This clone was seen a handful of times. The rearrangement uses TRBV27 and TRBJ2-3; D is undetermined. V was shortened by 4 bases and J by 0 bases, with 11 bases between the two germline ends. Germline lookup yields CDR1 MNHEY and CDR2 SMNVEV (reference sequence). This CDR3 is built from 15 residues. This chain's CDR3 is CASSSLSDSTDTQYF. The CDR3 nucleotides are TGTGCCAGCAGTTCCCTTTCGGACAGCACAGATACGCAGTATTTT.

J is TRBJ2-6 and V is TRBV5-4; 10 positions agree with TRBD2. Germline CDR1 is SGHNT and CDR2 is YYREEE (reference sequence). The CDR3 runs 17 residues. J gave up 2 bases and V 1 base, and 3 bases lay outside the gene matches. CDR3 region: CASSLLAGVTGANVLTF. CDR3 DNA sequence: TGTGCCAGCAGCTTGCTAGCGGGGGTAACTGGGGCCAACGTCCTGACTTTC.

The genes are TRBV10-3 and TRBJ2-2; 9 bases agree with TRBD2. This CDR3 region has 17 residues. The germline gives CDR1 ENHRY, CDR2 SYGVKD. V shed 2 bases, J shed 4 bases, and the junction held 8 bases outside the gene matches. The CDR3 protein is CAISEIYSGSGTGELFF. The DNA for the CDR3 is TGTGCCATCAGTGAGATCTATAGCGGGAGTGGCACCGGGGAGCTGTTTTTT.

The CDR3 DNA is TGTGCCAGCAGTGCCCCATACGGGACAGGGGAGTACTTC. This translates into CASSAPYGTGEYF. This chain uses TRBV28 with TRBJ2-7, with TRBD1 matching over 10 bases. Germline assignment: CDR1 MDHEN and CDR2 SYDVKM. Unmatched junction bases numbered 9, after V lost 5 bases and J lost 11 bases. The CDR3 is 13 amino acids.

V gene TRBV10-3 combines with J gene TRBJ2-7; a possible D gene is TRBD2 (7 bases). The germline CDR1 and CDR2 sequences are ENHRY and SYGVKD. V lost 6 bases and J lost 3, with 15 bases in between. The CDR3 contains 14 residues. In DNA form, the CDR3 reads TGTGCCATCAGGGGGGGGCAGGAATACTACGAGCAGTACTTC. Translation gives CAIRGGQEYYEQYF.

The table lists this clone with a count of one. This chain connects TRBV27 to TRBJ2-7; TRBD2 might be the D (6 bases). CDR1 is MNHEY and CDR2 is SMNVEV in the germline V gene (reference sequence). The CDR3 is made up of 14 amino acids. V was cut by 7 bases and J by 4 bases, with 17 bases left in between. The CDR3 spells CASKLAPGLYEQYF. CDR3 DNA: TGTGCCAGCAAGCTCGCCCCGGGACTTTACGAGCAGTACTTC.

This clone appeared a few times. The rearrangement joins TRBV7-2 to TRBJ2-3; D may be TRBD1 or TRBD2 (5 bases each). V was clipped by 7 bases and J by 1 base, with 15 bases between them. This CDR3 region has 15 residues. The V gene's germline CDR1 is SGHTA and CDR2 FQGNSA. CDR3 sequence reads: CASTRGVHRTDTQYF. The CDR3 DNA reads TGTGCCAGCACCCGAGGGGTTCACCGCACAGATACGCAGTATTTT.

This clone was seen a single time. The V gene is TRBV28, the J gene TRBJ2-7, with 8 bases that match TRBD1. This CDR3 has 13 residues. J was trimmed by 2 bases and V by 6 bases; bases with no gene match: 3. CDR1 MDHEN and CDR2 SYDVKM come from the germline V gene. CDR3 sequence (DNA): TGTGCCAGCAGCTTGACAGGGGCCTACGAGCAGTACTTC. It specifies CASSLTGAYEQYF.

V gene TRBV5-1 combines with J gene TRBJ2-5; D possibly corresponds to TRBD1 (5 bases). The CDR3 extends over 12 amino acids. Germline V gene sequence: CDR1 SGHRS, CDR2 YFSETQ. Trimming cost V 6 bases and J 5 bases, with 11 bases left between them. This CDR3 reads CASTGQSETQYF. DNA of the CDR3: TGCGCCAGCACCGGACAATCGGAGACCCAGTACTTC. The full variable domain, its missing parts supplied by reference TRBV5-1 and TRBJ2-5, is KAGVTQTPRYLIKTRGQQVTLSCSPISGHRSVSWYQQTPGQGLQFLFEYFSETQRNKGNFPGRFSGRQFSNSRSEMNVSTLELGDSALYLCASTGQSETQYFGPGTRLLVL.

The chain links TRBV27 to TRBJ1-5; 9 positions match TRBD1. This CDR3 spans 14 amino acids. CDR1 is MNHEY, CDR2 SMNVEV, per germline (reference sequence). The J segment lost 7 bases and the V segment lost 8 bases, leaving 9 bases of the junction unmatched. The CDR3 here is CASGGGQGRQPQHF. The CDR3 coding sequence is TGTGCCAGCGGGGGGGGACAGGGTCGCCAGCCCCAGCATTTT.

The CDR3 nucleotides read TGTGCCAGCAGTTTATCAATCGTTACAGCCGCAGATACGCAGTATTTT. Protein product: CASSLSIVTAADTQYF. This chain links TRBV27 with TRBJ2-3; D is ambiguous. CDR3 length: 16 residues. Trimming stripped 0 bases from V and 4 bases from J, with 14 bases between. Per germline, CDR1 MNHEY and CDR2 SMNVEV (reference sequence).

The chain has TRBV5-1 and TRBJ2-7, with 7 bases matching TRBD1. Germline V gives CDR1 SGHRS, CDR2 YFSETQ. The trim removed 3 bases at V and 5 bases at J, leaving 2 bases unmatched. This CDR3 is built from 12 residues. This CDR3 reads CASSSTGNEQYF. In nucleotides, the CDR3 is TGCGCCAGCAGCTCGACAGGGAACGAGCAGTACTTC.

The chain recombines TRBV10-2 with TRBJ2-1; 15 bases are a match to TRBD2. CDR3 length: 14 residues. V was clipped by 10 bases and J by 9 bases; unmatched bases: 7. Per germline, CDR1 WSHSY and CDR2 SAAADI. CDR3 DNA sequence: TGCGCCATCTCCGGGACTAGCGGGAGGTCTGAGCAGTTCTTC. Protein product: CAISGTSGRSEQFF.

The chain carries TRBV19 and TRBJ2-6; D possibly uses TRBD1 or TRBD2 (5 bases each). The CDR3 loop spans 15 amino acids. Germline-derived CDR1 and CDR2 are LNHDA and SQIVND (reference sequence). The V gene lost 3 bases and the J gene lost 2 bases, with 8 bases spanning the gap. The CDR3 loop is CASSIRGAGANVLTF. The CDR3 nucleotides are TGTGCCAGTAGTATCCGAGGGGCTGGGGCCAACGTCCTGACTTTC.

V and J are TRBV5-1 and TRBJ1-1; D gene uncertain. V gave up 0 bases and J gave up 0 bases, with 9 bases separating them. This CDR3 has 15 residues. Germline-derived CDR1 and CDR2 are SGHRS and YFSETQ. This chain's CDR3 is CASSLAEGMNTEAFF. The CDR3 coding sequence is TGCGCCAGCAGCTTGGCGGAGGGAATGAACACTGAAGCTTTCTTT.

This rearrangement joins TRBV6-6 to TRBJ2-3, with 10 bases lining up with TRBD1. Germline lookup yields CDR1 MNHNY and CDR2 SVGAGI (reference sequence). This CDR3 has 16 residues. The V gene end was trimmed by 5 bases and the J gene end by 4 bases; junction bases not matched to a gene: 9. The CDR3 spells CASSPPRTGGSDTQYF. CDR3 bases: TGTGCCAGCAGTCCGCCCCGGACAGGGGGTTCAGATACGCAGTATTTT.

This chain joins TRBV5-5 and TRBJ2-5, with no clear D. Germline V CDR1 and CDR2: SGHKS, YYEKEE (reference sequence). The CDR3 totals 14 residues. Trimming shortened V by 4 bases and J by 5 bases, and 15 bases separated the two germline ends. The CDR3 DNA sequence: TGTGCCAGCAGCCCCAGACCACTTATGGAGACCCAGTACTTC. This sequence encodes CASSPRPLMETQYF. The whole variable domain, remainder taken from reference TRBV5-5 and TRBJ2-5, is DAGVTQSPTHLIKTRGQQVTLRCSPISGHKSVSWYQQVLGQGPQFIFQYYEKEERGRGNFPDRFSARQFPNYSSELNVNALLLGDSALYLCASSPRPLMETQYFGPGTRLLVL.

The rearrangement uses TRBV19 and TRBJ2-3; TRBD1 aligns across 9 bases. CDR3 length: 15 residues. The germline V gene encodes CDR1 LNHDA and CDR2 SQIVND (reference sequence). Unmatched junction bases numbered 6, after V lost 4 bases and J lost 4 bases. The CDR3 sequence is CASSSHRGRSDTQYF. Written as DNA, the CDR3 is TGTGCCAGTAGTAGTCACAGGGGGCGGTCAGATACGCAGTATTTT.

The V call is TRBV18, the J call TRBJ2-2, with unresolved D. This CDR3 comprises 12 residues. The ends were cut back, 1 base at V and 5 bases at J, with 2 bases in the middle. The germline V gene has CDR1 KGHSH and CDR2 LQKENI. CDR3 coding DNA: TGTGCCAGCTCACCACGTACCGGGGAGCTGTTTTTT. Translation: CASSPRTGELFF.

This clone has a handful of counts. The CDR3 reads CATSTPGRNEQYF. CDR3 nucleotide sequence: TGTGCCACCAGTACCCCGGGGAGAAACGAGCAGTACTTC. The genes are TRBV15 and TRBJ2-7, with TRBD2 as a possible D gene (5 bases). Germline values: CDR1 LNHNV, CDR2 YYDKDF (reference sequence). CDR3 length: 13 residues. Trimming took 6 bases from V and 5 from J, leaving 14 bases between them.

The chain links TRBV7-8 to TRBJ2-3; 7 bases line up with TRBD2. Trimming took 5 bases from V and 10 from J; bases not matched to a gene: 6. CDR1 SGHVS and CDR2 FQNEAQ come from the germline V gene. The CDR3 spans 12 residues. This chain's CDR3 is CASSLQGGAQYF. CDR3 nucleotides: TGTGCCAGCAGCCTCCAGGGAGGGGCGCAGTATTTT.

This chain joins TRBV2 and TRBJ2-7, with 7 nucleotides matching TRBD1. V shed 3 bases and J 0 bases; nucleotides not matched to a gene: 2. The V gene's germline CDR1 is SNHLY and CDR2 FYNNEI. The CDR3 totals 14 residues. The CDR3 reads CASSEGTASYEQYF. CDR3 DNA: TGTGCCAGCAGTGAGGGGACAGCCTCCTACGAGCAGTACTTC.

The gene calls are TRBV5-1 and TRBJ1-4; TRBD1 agrees at 7 bases. The CDR3 extends over 16 amino acids. J gave up 2 bases and V 4 bases, and 8 bases lay outside the gene matches. From germline, CDR1 is SGHRS and CDR2 YFSETQ. The CDR3 nucleotides read TGCGCCAGCAGCCCCGTTACGGACAGGACTAATGAAAAACTGTTTTTT. It is translated as CASSPVTDRTNEKLFF.

V and J are TRBV18 and TRBJ2-5, with 10 bases fitting TRBD1. J lost 1 base, V lost 4 bases, and 6 bases had no gene match. The CDR3 loop spans 16 amino acids. Germline loops: CDR1 KGHSH, CDR2 LQKENI. The CDR3 loop is CASSRLGTGAQETQYF. The DNA of the CDR3 is TGTGCCAGCTCACGACTCGGGACAGGGGCCCAAGAGACCCAGTACTTC.

This chain uses TRBV5-4 with TRBJ2-3, with 9 bases identical to TRBD2. The junction had 6 bases not matched to a gene; V was cut back by 3 bases and J by 7 bases. Germline V gene sequence: CDR1 SGHNT, CDR2 YYREEE (reference sequence). The CDR3 is 14 amino acids. CDR3 sequence: CASSSVAGGYTQYF. The DNA of the CDR3 is TGTGCCAGCAGCTCCGTGGCGGGAGGGTATACGCAGTATTTT.

This chain uses TRBV5-1 with TRBJ2-1, with 8 bases fitting TRBD2. The CDR3 runs to 14 residues. J lost 6 bases, V lost 5 bases, and 7 bases had no gene match. Germline V gives CDR1 SGHRS, CDR2 YFSETQ. In DNA, the CDR3 is TGCGCCAGCAGAGAAATGACTAGCGCCAATGAGCAGTTCTTC. This sequence encodes CASREMTSANEQFF.